What follows are 17 T cell receptor beta chains derived from one specimen sequenced in a study of T cells after yellow fever vaccination. TCRdb analysed the 5' RACE reads with MiXCR anew, one entry per CDR3 protein. The table lists approximately 550,000 distinct CDR3 sequences, about a fifth of them singletons, with 13% to 15% in the top ten. The specimen was PBMCs, collected 15 days after the yellow fever booster vaccination. These receptors were taken from a man aged 30-40 years who received the YFV17D yellow fever vaccine.

The chain recombines TRBV29-1 with TRBJ1-3; D unresolved. Germline CDR1 SQVTM, CDR2 ANQGSEA. V lost 7 bases and J 0 bases, leaving 7 bases between the germline ends. This CDR3 is 12 amino acids long. CDR3 nucleotides: TGCAGCGGTTGGGGCTCTGGAAACACCATATATTTT. Translating it yields CSGWGSGNTIYF.

This clonotype was counted at least ten times. The chain links TRBV10-1 to TRBJ2-3; possible D gene TRBD2, 5 bases. CDR1 and CDR2 (germline): WNHNN, SYGVQD (reference sequence). This CDR3 spans 12 amino acids. Between the trimmed V and J ends, which lost 8 bases and 3 bases, there was a span of 9 bases. CDR3 coding DNA: TGCGCCAGCGGGAGATCAACAGATACGCAGTATTTT. Protein: CASGRSTDTQYF.

This clonotype was detected a few times. This sequence joins TRBV24-1 and TRBJ2-1; either TRBD1 or TRBD2 may supply D (5 bases each). The germline gives CDR1 KGHDR, CDR2 SFDVKD. V shed 3 bases and J shed 7 bases, with 18 bases lying between them. There are 16 residues in the CDR3. CDR3 residues: CATSDKTGTVGNEQFF. CDR3 nucleotide sequence: TGTGCCACCAGTGATAAAACCGGGACCGTAGGGAATGAGCAGTTCTTC.

This sequence joins TRBV10-2 and TRBJ2-5; D ambiguous. The V and J ends lost 2 bases and 5 bases respectively, with 9 bases between them. CDR3 size: 13 residues. Germline values: CDR1 WSHSY, CDR2 SAAADI. In DNA form, the CDR3 reads TGCGCCAGCAGTGAGATTAGTTCGGAGACCCAGTACTTC. It encodes CASSEISSETQYF.

This clonotype was observed a few times. The rearrangement links TRBV29-1 to TRBJ2-3, with D tentatively TRBD2 (6 bases). The germline V gene has CDR1 SQVTM and CDR2 ANQGSEA. This CDR3 has 11 amino acids. V was trimmed by 6 bases and J by 6 bases, leaving 10 bases between them. CDR3 bases: TGCAGCGTCGCCGGGAGTGATACGCAGTATTTT. This codes for CSVAGSDTQYF.

The J gene is TRBJ2-1, the V gene TRBV4-2; D might be TRBD2 (6 bases). The CDR3 consists of 17 residues. CDR1 LGHNA and CDR2 YNFKEQ come from the germline V gene. Trimming pared 0 bases from V and 2 bases from J, leaving 14 bases between. For the CDR3, the DNA is TGTGCCAGCAGCCAAGATCGAGGTAGCGGAGCCTACAATGAGCAGTTCTTC. Translating gives CASSQDRGSGAYNEQFF.

This clonotype was observed a few times. The chain has TRBV4-2 and TRBJ2-5; D gene uncertain. The CDR3 sequence is 12 residues long. Trimming shortened V by 2 bases and J by 3 bases, and 4 bases separated the two germline ends. Germline assignment: CDR1 LGHNA and CDR2 YNFKEQ. The CDR3 is CASSQMEETQYF. The CDR3 region has the DNA TGTGCCAGCAGCCAAATGGAAGAGACCCAGTACTTC.

This clonotype has only a few counts. V usage is TRBV4-3 and J usage is TRBJ2-5; D is undetermined. Germline V gene data show CDR1 as LGHNA and CDR2 as YSLEER. The CDR3 loop spans 13 amino acids. V was clipped by 1 base and J by 3 bases, with 6 bases between them. The CDR3 DNA reads as TGCGCCAGCAGCCAAGCACAGAAAGAGACCCAGTACTTC. Amino acid sequence: CASSQAQKETQYF.

The chain is built from TRBV15 and TRBJ1-3, with D maybe TRBD1 (5 bases). The CDR3 is 16 amino acids. The V gene lost 2 bases and the J gene lost 0 bases, with 11 bases spanning the gap. Germline V gene lookup returns CDR1 LNHNV and CDR2 YYDKDF (reference sequence). In DNA form, the CDR3 reads TGTGCCACCAGCAGACCACCCGGGACCTCTGGAAACACCATATATTTT. Encoded protein: CATSRPPGTSGNTIYF. Drawing the rest from reference TRBV15 and TRBJ1-3, the complete variable domain is DAMVIQNPRYQVTQFGKPVTLSCSQTLNHNVMYWYQQKSSQAPKLLFHYYDKDFNNEADTPDNFQSRRPNTSFCFLDIRSPGLGDTAMYLCATSRPPGTSGNTIYFGEGSWLTVV.

The V call is TRBV2, the J call TRBJ2-7; 8 bases line up with TRBD2. The CDR3 has 15 residues. The germline CDR1 and CDR2 sequences are SNHLY and FYNNEI. Germline trimming cut 9 bases from V and 0 bases from J; bases unmatched to any gene: 10. CDR3 residues: CASYRAGESSYEQYF. CDR3 nucleotides: TGTGCCAGTTACCGAGCGGGAGAGAGCTCCTACGAGCAGTACTTC.

The chain links TRBV7-8 to TRBJ2-7; tentatively, D is TRBD1 (5 bases). Germline CDR1 SGHVS, CDR2 FQNEAQ. The CDR3 extends over 13 amino acids. The ends were cut back, 3 bases at V and 4 bases at J, with 10 bases in the middle. The CDR3 protein is CASSFAPGYEQYF. The CDR3 bases are TGTGCCAGCAGCTTTGCCCCAGGGTACGAGCAGTACTTC.

This clonotype came up a few times. The chain links TRBV6-1 to TRBJ2-2; 8 bases line up with TRBD1. This CDR3 has 14 amino acids. Trimming took 8 bases from V and 6 from J; bases not matched to a gene: 8. Per germline, CDR1 MNHNS and CDR2 SASEGT. CDR3 coding DNA: TGTGCCAGCGGATCCCAGGGGGCAGCCGGGGAGCTGTTTTTT. Its translation: CASGSQGAAGELFF.

J is TRBJ2-2 and V is TRBV5-4, with 15 nucleotides matching TRBD2. The CDR3 spans 18 residues. In germline, CDR1 is SGHNT, CDR2 YYREEE (reference sequence). V lost 4 bases, J lost 5 bases, and 9 bases stayed unmatched. CDR3 amino acids: CASSVGTSGRSVTGELFF. The CDR3 nucleotides read TGTGCCAGCAGCGTCGGGACTAGCGGGAGGTCGGTTACCGGGGAGCTGTTTTTT.

This clonotype was detected only a few times. The gene calls are TRBV4-3 and TRBJ1-2; D not resolved. The V end lost 0 bases, the J end lost 4 bases, and 6 bases lay between the germline ends. Germline CDR1 is LGHNA and CDR2 is YSLEER. The CDR3 has 13 amino acids. The CDR3 DNA is TGCGCCAGCAGCCAAGAGGGCAGCTATGGCTACACCTTC. As protein: CASSQEGSYGYTF.

This clonotype was seen only a few times. The chain recombines TRBV7-9 with TRBJ2-7; TRBD2 is a possible D gene (5 bases). Germline V gene sequence: CDR1 SEHNR, CDR2 FQNEAQ (reference sequence). Trimming removed 1 base from V and 3 bases from J, with 16 bases in between. The CDR3 runs 16 residues. The CDR3 DNA is TGTGCCAGCAGCTTAGGGCAAGGGAGCCCAGTCTACGAGCAGTACTTC. This sequence encodes CASSLGQGSPVYEQYF.

V gene TRBV3-1 combines with J gene TRBJ2-2; D ambiguous. Germline V gives CDR1 LGHDT, CDR2 YNNKEL (reference sequence). CDR3 length: 16 amino acids. The germline V and J ends were trimmed by 2 bases and 3 bases, with 13 bases remaining between them. This CDR3 reads CASSQTGLIYTGELFF. DNA of the CDR3: TGTGCCAGCAGCCAAACCGGCCTAATCTACACCGGGGAGCTGTTTTTT.

The chain links TRBV25-1 to TRBJ2-2, with TRBD2 as a possible D gene (5 bases). V lost 2 bases and J 6 bases, leaving 13 bases between the germline ends. The CDR3 is 15 residues long. Per germline, CDR1 MGHDK and CDR2 SYGVNS. CDR3 in DNA: TGTGCCAGCAGTGAAGTAAATTGGGGAGCCGGGGAGCTGTTTTTT. It codes for CASSEVNWGAGELFF.